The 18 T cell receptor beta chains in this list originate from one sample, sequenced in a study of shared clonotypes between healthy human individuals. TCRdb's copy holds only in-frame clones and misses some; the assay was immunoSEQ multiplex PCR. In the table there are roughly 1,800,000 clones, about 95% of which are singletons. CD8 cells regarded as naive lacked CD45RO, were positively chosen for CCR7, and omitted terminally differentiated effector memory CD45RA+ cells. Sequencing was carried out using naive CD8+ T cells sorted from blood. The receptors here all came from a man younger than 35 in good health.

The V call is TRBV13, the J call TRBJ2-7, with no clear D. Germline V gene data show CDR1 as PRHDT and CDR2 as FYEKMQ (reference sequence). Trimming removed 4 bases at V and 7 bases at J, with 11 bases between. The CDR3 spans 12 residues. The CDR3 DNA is TGTGCCAGCAGCTCGGCCGGAAGTGAGCAGTACTTC. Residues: CASSSAGSEQYF. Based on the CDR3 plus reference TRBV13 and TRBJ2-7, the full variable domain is AAGVIQSPRHLIKEKRETATLKCYPIPRHDTVYWYQQGPGQDPQFLISFYEKMQSDKGSIPDRFSAQQFSDYHSELNMSSLELGDSALYFCASSSAGSEQYFGPGTRLTVT.

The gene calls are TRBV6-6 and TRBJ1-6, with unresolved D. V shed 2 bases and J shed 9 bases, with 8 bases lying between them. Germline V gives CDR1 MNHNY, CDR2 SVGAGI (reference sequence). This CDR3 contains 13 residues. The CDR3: CASSYRALSPLHF. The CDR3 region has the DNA TGTGCCAGCAGTTACCGGGCCCTTTCACCCCTCCACTTT.

The CDR3 sequence is CASSQTGGGHGELFF. The CDR3 DNA reads TGTGCCAGCAGTCAGACAGGGGGAGGGCACGGGGAGCTGTTTTTT. This chain links TRBV6-5 with TRBJ2-2; 9 bases map to TRBD1. With 5 bases clipped from V and 7 bases from J, the junction kept 8 bases outside the gene matches. In germline, CDR1 is MNHEY, CDR2 SVGAGI. The CDR3 sequence is 15 residues long.

The CDR3, as DNA: TGTGCCAGCAGTTTCGGCCAGGAAGAGACCCAGTACTTC. Translation: CASSFGQEETQYF. The chain couples TRBV27 to TRBJ2-5; D uncertain. Trimming pared 3 bases from V and 3 bases from J, leaving 8 bases between. The CDR3 contains 13 residues. CDR1 MNHEY and CDR2 SMNVEV come from the germline V gene (reference sequence).

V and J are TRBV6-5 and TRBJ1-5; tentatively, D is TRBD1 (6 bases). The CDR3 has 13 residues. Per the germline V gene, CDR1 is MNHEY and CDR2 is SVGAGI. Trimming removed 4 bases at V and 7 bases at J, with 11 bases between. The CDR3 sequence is CASSSRGNQPQHF. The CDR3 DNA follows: TGTGCCAGCAGTTCGAGGGGGAACCAGCCCCAGCATTTT.

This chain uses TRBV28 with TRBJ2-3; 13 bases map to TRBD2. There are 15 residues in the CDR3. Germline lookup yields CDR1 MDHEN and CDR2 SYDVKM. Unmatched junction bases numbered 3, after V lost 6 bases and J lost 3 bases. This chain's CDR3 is CASSSTSGGTDTQYF. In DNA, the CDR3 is TGTGCCAGCAGCTCGACTAGCGGGGGGACAGATACGCAGTATTTT. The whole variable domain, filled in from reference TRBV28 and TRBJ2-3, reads DVKVTQSSRYLVKRTGEKVFLECVQDMDHENMFWYRQDPGLGLRLIYFSYDVKMKEKGDIPEGYSVSREKKERFSLILESASTNQTSMYLCASSSTSGGTDTQYFGPGTRLTVL.

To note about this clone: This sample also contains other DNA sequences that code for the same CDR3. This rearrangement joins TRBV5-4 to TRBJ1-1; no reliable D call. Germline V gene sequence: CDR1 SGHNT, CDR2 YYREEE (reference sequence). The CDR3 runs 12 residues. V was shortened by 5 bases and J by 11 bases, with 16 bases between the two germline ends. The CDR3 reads CASSYGSAGAFF. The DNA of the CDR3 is TGTGCCAGCAGTTACGGCTCTGCGGGGGCTTTCTTT.

The CDR3 sequence is CASSAPQKSTYEQYF. The CDR3 DNA sequence: TGTGCCAGCAGCGCCCCCCAAAAATCGACCTACGAGCAGTACTTC. The chain combines TRBV7-8 with TRBJ2-7; D call uncertain. Germline V gene data show CDR1 as SGHVS and CDR2 as FQNEAQ. V was shortened by 5 bases and J by 2 bases, with 16 bases between the two germline ends. CDR3 size: 15 residues. Drawing the rest from reference TRBV7-8 and TRBJ2-7, the complete variable domain is GAGVSQSPRYKVAKRGQDVALRCDPISGHVSLFWYQQALGQGPEFLTYFQNEAQLDKSGLPSDRFFAERPEGSVSTLKIQRTQQEDSAVYLCASSAPQKSTYEQYFGPGTRLTVT.

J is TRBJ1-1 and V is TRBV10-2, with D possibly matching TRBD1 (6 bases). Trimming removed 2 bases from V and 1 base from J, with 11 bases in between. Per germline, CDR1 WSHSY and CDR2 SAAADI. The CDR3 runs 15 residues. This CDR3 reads CASSEARGRNTEAFF. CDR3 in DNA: TGCGCCAGCAGTGAGGCCAGGGGCCGGAACACTGAAGCTTTCTTT.

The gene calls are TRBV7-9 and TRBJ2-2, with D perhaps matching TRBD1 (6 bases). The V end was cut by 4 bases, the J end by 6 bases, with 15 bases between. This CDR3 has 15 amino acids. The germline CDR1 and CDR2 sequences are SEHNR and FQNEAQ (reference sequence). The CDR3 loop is CASSSSGHLSGELFF. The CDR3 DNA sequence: TGTGCCAGCAGCTCCTCGGGACATCTCTCCGGGGAGCTGTTTTTT.

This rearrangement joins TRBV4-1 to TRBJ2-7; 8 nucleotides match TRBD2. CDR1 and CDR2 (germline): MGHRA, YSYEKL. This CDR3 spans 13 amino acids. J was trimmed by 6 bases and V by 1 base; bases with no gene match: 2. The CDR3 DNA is TGCGCCAGCAGCCAAGGGACTAGCTCCGAGCAGTACTTC. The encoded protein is CASSQGTSSEQYF.

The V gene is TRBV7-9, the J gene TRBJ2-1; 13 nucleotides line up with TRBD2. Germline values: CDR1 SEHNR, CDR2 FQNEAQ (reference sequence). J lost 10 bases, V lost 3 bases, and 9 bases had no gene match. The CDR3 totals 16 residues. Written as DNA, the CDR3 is TGTGCCAGCAGCTTGCCGGGACTAGCGGGGTTAGGGGAGCAGTTCTTC. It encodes CASSLPGLAGLGEQFF.

CDR3 in amino acids: CARMNFGTEAFF. In nucleotides, the CDR3 is TGTGCCAGGATGAACTTCGGGACTGAAGCTTTCTTT. The rearrangement links TRBV2 to TRBJ1-1, with D uncertain. This CDR3 spans 12 amino acids. Germline values: CDR1 SNHLY, CDR2 FYNNEI. V shed 9 bases and J shed 5 bases, with 13 bases lying between them. The whole variable domain, filled in from reference TRBV2 and TRBJ1-1, reads EPEVTQTPSHQVTQMGQEVILRCVPISNHLYFYWYRQILGQKVEFLVSFYNNEISEKSEIFDDQFSVERPDGSNFTLKIRSTKLEDSAMYFCARMNFGTEAFFGQGTRLTVV.

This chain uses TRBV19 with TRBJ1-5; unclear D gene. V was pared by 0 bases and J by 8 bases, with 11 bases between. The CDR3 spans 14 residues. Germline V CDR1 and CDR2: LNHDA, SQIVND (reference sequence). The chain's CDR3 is CASSIDAEEEPQHF. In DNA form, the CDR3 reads TGTGCCAGTAGTATAGACGCAGAGGAAGAGCCCCAGCATTTT.

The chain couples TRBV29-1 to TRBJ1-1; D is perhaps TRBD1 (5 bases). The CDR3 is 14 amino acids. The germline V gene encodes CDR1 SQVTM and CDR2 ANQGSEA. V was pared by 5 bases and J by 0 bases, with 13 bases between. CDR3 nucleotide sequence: TGCAGCGTTACGCAACGGGGGATGAACACTGAAGCTTTCTTT. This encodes CSVTQRGMNTEAFF.

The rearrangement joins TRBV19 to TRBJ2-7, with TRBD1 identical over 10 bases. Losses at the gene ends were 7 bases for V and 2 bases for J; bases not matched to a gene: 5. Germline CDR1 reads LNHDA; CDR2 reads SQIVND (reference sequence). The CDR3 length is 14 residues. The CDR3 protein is CASTSGTGAYEQYF. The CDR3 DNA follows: TGTGCCAGTACCTCCGGGACAGGGGCCTACGAGCAGTACTTC.

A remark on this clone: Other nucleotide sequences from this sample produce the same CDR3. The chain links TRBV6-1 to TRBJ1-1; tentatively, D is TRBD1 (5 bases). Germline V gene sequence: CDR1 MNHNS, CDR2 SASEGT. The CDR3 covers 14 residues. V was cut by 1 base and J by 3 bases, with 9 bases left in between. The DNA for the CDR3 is TGTGCCAGCAGTGAAGGGGGGTGGGACACTGAAGCTTTCTTT. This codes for CASSEGGWDTEAFF.

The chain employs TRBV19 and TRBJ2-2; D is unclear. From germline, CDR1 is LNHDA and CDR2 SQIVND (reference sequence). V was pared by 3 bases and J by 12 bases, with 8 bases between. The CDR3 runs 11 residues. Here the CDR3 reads CASSIGDKLFF. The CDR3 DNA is TGTGCCAGTAGTATTGGTGACAAGCTGTTTTTT. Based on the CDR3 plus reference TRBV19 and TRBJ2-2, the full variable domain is DGGITQSPKYLFRKEGQNVTLSCEQNLNHDAMYWYRQDPGQGLRLIYYSQIVNDFQKGDIAEGYSVSREKKESFPLTVTSAQKNPTAFYLCASSIGDKLFFGEGSRLTVL.